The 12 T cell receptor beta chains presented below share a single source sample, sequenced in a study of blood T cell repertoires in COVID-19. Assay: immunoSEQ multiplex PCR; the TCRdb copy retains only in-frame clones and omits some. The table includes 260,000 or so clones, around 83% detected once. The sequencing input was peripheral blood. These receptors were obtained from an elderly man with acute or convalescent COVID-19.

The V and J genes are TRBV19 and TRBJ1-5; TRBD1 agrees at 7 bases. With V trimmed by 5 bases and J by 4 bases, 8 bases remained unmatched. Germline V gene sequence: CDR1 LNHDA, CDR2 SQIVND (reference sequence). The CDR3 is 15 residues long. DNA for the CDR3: TGTGCCAGTAGTCCGACAGGGATCCCTAATCAGCCCCAGCATTTT. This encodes CASSPTGIPNQPQHF.

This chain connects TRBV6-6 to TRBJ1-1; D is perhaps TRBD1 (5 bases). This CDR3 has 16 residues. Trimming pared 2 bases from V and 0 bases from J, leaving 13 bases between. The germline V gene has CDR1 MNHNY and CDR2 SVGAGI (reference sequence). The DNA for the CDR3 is TGTGCCAGCAGTTACGCTGCCGACAGACTGAACACTGAAGCTTTCTTT. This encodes CASSYAADRLNTEAFF.

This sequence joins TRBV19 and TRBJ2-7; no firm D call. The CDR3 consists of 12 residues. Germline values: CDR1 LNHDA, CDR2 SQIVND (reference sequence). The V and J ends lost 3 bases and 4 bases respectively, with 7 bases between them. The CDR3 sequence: CASSIDGYEQYF. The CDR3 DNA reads TGTGCCAGTAGTATCGACGGGTACGAGCAGTACTTC. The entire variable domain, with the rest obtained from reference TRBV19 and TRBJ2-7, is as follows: DGGITQSPKYLFRKEGQNVTLSCEQNLNHDAMYWYRQDPGQGLRLIYYSQIVNDFQKGDIAEGYSVSREKKESFPLTVTSAQKNPTAFYLCASSIDGYEQYFGPGTRLTVT.

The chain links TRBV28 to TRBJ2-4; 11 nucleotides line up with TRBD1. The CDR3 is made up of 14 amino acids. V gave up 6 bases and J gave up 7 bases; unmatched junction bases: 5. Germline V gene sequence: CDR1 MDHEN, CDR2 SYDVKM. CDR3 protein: CASRRTGGRNIQYF. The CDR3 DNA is TGTGCCAGCAGGCGGACAGGGGGCAGGAACATTCAGTACTTC. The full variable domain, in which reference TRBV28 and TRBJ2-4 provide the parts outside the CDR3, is DVKVTQSSRYLVKRTGEKVFLECVQDMDHENMFWYRQDPGLGLRLIYFSYDVKMKEKGDIPEGYSVSREKKERFSLILESASTNQTSMYLCASRRTGGRNIQYFGAGTRLSVL.

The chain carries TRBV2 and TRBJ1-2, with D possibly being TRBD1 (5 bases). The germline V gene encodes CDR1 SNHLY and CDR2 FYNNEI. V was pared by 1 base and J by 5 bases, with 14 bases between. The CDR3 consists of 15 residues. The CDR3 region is CASSEVRAGPYGYTF. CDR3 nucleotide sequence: TGTGCCAGCAGTGAAGTTAGGGCAGGGCCATATGGCTACACCTTC.

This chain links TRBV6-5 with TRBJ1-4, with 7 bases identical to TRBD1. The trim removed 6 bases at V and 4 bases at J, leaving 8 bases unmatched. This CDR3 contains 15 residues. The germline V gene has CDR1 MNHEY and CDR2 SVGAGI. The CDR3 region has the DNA TGTGCCAGCAGAAGCGGACAGGCAAATAATGAAAAACTGTTTTTT. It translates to CASRSGQANNEKLFF.

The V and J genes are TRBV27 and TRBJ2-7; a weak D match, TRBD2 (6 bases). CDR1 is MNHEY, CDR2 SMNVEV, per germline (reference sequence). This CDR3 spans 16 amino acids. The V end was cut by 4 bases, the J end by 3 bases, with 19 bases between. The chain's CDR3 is CASSSRRRDSVYEQYF. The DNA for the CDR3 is TGTGCCAGCAGTTCCAGGCGGAGGGATTCGGTCTACGAGCAGTACTTC.

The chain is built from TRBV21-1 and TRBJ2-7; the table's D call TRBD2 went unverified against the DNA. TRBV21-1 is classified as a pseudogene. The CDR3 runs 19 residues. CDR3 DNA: TGTGCCAGCAGCAAAGTGGGACTAGCGGGGGGGTACAGAAGTTACGAGCAGTACTTC. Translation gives CASSKVGLAGGYRSYEQYF.

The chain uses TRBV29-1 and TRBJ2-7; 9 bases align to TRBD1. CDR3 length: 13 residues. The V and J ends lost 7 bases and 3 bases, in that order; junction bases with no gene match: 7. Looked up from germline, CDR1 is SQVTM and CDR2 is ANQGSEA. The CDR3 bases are TGCAGCGCCGGGACAGGGAATGACTACGAGCAGTACTTC. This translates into CSAGTGNDYEQYF.

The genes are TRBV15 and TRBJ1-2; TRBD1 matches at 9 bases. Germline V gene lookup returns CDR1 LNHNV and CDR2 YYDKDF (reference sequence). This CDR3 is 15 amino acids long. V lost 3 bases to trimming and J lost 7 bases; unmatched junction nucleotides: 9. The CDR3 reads CATSSNDRGYAGYTF. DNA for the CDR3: TGTGCCACCAGCAGTAACGACAGGGGGTACGCTGGCTACACCTTC.

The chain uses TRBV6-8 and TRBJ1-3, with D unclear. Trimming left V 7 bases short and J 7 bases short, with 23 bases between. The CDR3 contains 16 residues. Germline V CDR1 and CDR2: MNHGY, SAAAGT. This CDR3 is CASMSEAILGANTIYF. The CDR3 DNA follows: TGTGCCAGCATGTCCGAGGCTATTCTAGGAGCTAACACCATATATTTT.

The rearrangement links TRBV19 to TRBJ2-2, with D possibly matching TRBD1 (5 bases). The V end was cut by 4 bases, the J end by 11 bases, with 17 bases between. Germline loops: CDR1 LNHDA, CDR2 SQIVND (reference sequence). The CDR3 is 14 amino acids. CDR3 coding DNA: TGTGCCAGTAGTACCCCCACAGGTGTAGGAGAGCTGTTTTTT. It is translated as CASSTPTGVGELFF.